Listed below are T cell receptor beta chains from one sample, sequenced in a study of blood T cell repertoires in COVID-19. The assay was immunoSEQ multiplex PCR, and TCRdb's table has in-frame clones only and misses some. The sample shows around 200,000 clones, around 80% of them seen only once. Sequencing used peripheral blood. The receptor set was obtained from a woman older than 75 with active or convalescent COVID-19. Both conserved end residues are part of each CDR3. The D gene is left open where the match is weak. Clone size is given for some rows only: seen once, a few or many times, or a class if the clone is expanded.

CDR3aa	CDR3nt	j_gene	d_gene	v_gene	abundance
CSVERDRANTGELFF	TGCAGCGTTGAAAGGGACAGGGCGAACACCGGGGAGCTGTTTTTT	TRBJ2-2	TRBD1	TRBV29-1	.
CASSRGFTHETEAFF	TGTGCCAGCAGCCGGGGGTTTACTCATGAAACTGAAGCTTTCTTT	TRBJ1-1	.	TRBV7-2	.
CASSSGQGYGYTF	TGTGCCAGCAGTTCCGGACAGGGCTATGGCTACACCTTC	TRBJ1-2	TRBD1	TRBV6-2/TRBV6-3	.
CASSPEGGFPGNTIYF	TGTGCCAGCAGCCCCGAAGGGGGCTTTCCTGGAAACACCATATATTTT	TRBJ1-3	TRBD1	TRBV7-3	few
CASSLRGGSEQYF	TGTGCCAGCAGTCTTCGCGGGGGGTCCGAGCAGTACTTC	TRBJ2-7	TRBD2	TRBV28	.
CASSPYNRGTTYEQYF	TGTGCCAGCTCACCATACAACAGGGGGACTACCTACGAGCAGTACTTC	TRBJ2-7	.	TRBV18	.
CASSEFSPGGNQPQHF	TGTGCCAGCAGTGAATTCTCCCCAGGGGGTAATCAGCCCCAGCATTTT	TRBJ1-5	TRBD1	TRBV2	.
CASSEPGLNTGELFF	TGTGCCAGCAGTGAACCGGGACTAAACACCGGGGAGCTGTTTTTT	TRBJ2-2	TRBD2	TRBV6-1	.
CASSLDRVASGELFF	TGTGCCAGCAGCCTGGACAGGGTTGCGTCCGGGGAGCTGTTTTTT	TRBJ2-2	TRBD1	TRBV2	.
CASSDQGASYEQYF	TGTGCCAGCAGTGATCAGGGGGCATCTTACGAGCAGTACTTC	TRBJ2-7	TRBD1	TRBV2	.
CASSPLAGLSSGNTIYF	TGTGCCAGCAGTCCCCTCGCGGGTTTAAGCTCTGGAAACACCATATATTTT	TRBJ1-3	.	TRBV6-6	.
CASSLAPRDRSTEAFF	TGCGCCAGCAGCCTCGCCCCAAGGGACAGGAGTACTGAAGCTTTCTTT	TRBJ1-1	TRBD1	TRBV5-1	.
CASSNPQRVKQPQHF	TGTGCCAGCAGCAACCCGCAGAGGGTGAAGCAGCCCCAGCATTTT	TRBJ1-5	.	TRBV6-2/TRBV6-3	.
CASSLVPHTSTDTQYF	TGTGCCAGCAGCTTAGTCCCCCATACTAGCACAGATACGCAGTATTTT	TRBJ2-3	.	TRBV11-2	.
CATSIRDRGLYSNQPQHF	TGTGCCACCAGCATACGGGACAGGGGGTTATATAGCAATCAGCCCCAGCATTTT	TRBJ1-5	TRBD1	TRBV15	.
CASSKPGQRSGEQYF	TGTGCCAGCAGTAAACCGGGACAGCGGTCGGGCGAGCAGTACTTC	TRBJ2-7	TRBD1	TRBV6-2/TRBV6-3	.
CASSQDRRPGSLITDTQYF	TGTGCCAGCAGCCAAGATAGGCGTCCGGGGTCCCTCATCACAGATACGCAGTATTTT	TRBJ2-3	.	TRBV3-1/TRBV3-2	few
CASARRQNTEAFF	TGTGCCAGCGCACGAAGACAGAACACTGAAGCTTTCTTT	TRBJ1-1	.	TRBV5-6	.